The 20 T cell receptor beta chains below all came from one sample that was sequenced in a study of cytomegalovirus exposure and HLA in healthy donors. In the PCR, 60 Vbeta and 13 Jbeta primers were used. The method was immunoSEQ multiplex PCR; TCRdb's version includes in-frame clones alone and lacks a portion of them. The table records about 160,000 clones, roughly 80% of them present only once. Sample: PBMCs. Receptor source: a male donor in good health and CMV-seronegative.

In its sample, this clone was seen once. This chain uses TRBV19 with TRBJ1-1; D unclear. Germline CDR1 and CDR2: LNHDA and SQIVND (reference sequence). V was shortened by 2 bases and J by 1 base, with 14 bases between the two germline ends. This CDR3 spans 16 amino acids. CDR3 in DNA: TGTGCCAGTAGTATATTGGCCGGTCGGAGGAACACTGAAGCTTTCTTT. This gives the protein CASSILAGRRNTEAFF.

The chain is built from TRBV28 and TRBJ1-5, with 7 bases aligning to TRBD1. The germline V gene has CDR1 MDHEN and CDR2 SYDVKM. The CDR3 consists of 15 residues. Germline trimming cut 3 bases from V and 5 bases from J; bases unmatched to any gene: 7. The CDR3 loop is CASSFFRGRDQPQHF. CDR3 bases: TGTGCCAGCAGTTTTTTTAGGGGGCGAGATCAGCCCCAGCATTTT.

The chain combines TRBV29-1 with TRBJ2-3, with 7 bases lining up with TRBD2. Germline V CDR1 and CDR2: SQVTM, ANQGSEA. After removal of 3 bases from V and 3 bases from J, the junction contained 6 bases not matched to a gene. This CDR3 contains 14 residues. As DNA, the CDR3 is TGCAGCGTTGAGAGGCAGGGAGGGACAGATACGCAGTATTTT. Its protein is CSVERQGGTDTQYF.

This chain joins TRBV30 and TRBJ2-1, with 7 bases fitting TRBD2. The V segment lost 2 bases and the J segment 4 bases; nucleotides outside the gene matches: 5. The CDR3 sequence is 14 residues long. The germline V gene encodes CDR1 GTSNPN and CDR2 SVGIG (reference sequence). For the CDR3, the DNA is TGTGCCTGGAGTTCCTTAGCGGGTTACAATGAGCAGTTCTTC. Translation: CAWSSLAGYNEQFF.

The chain couples TRBV4-2 to TRBJ2-5, with TRBD1 matching 7 bases. The closer fit of TRBJ2-7 to the DNA end suggests the J call may be wrong. CDR3 length: 15 residues. The germline gives CDR1 LGHNA, CDR2 YNFKEQ. In nucleotides, the CDR3 is TGTGCCAGCAGCCAGGACAGGATTTCTTCCTACGAGCAGTACTTC. Its protein product is CASSQDRISSYEQYF.

The gene calls are TRBV19 and TRBJ2-7; 10 positions match TRBD1. V dropped 0 bases and J dropped 3; count of bases not matched to a gene: 8. This CDR3 is built from 17 residues. Germline values: CDR1 LNHDA, CDR2 SQIVND (reference sequence). CDR3 nucleotides: TGTGCCAGTAGTATAGATCCCCCGGGGACAGGGGTCTACGAGCAGTACTTC. The encoded protein is CASSIDPPGTGVYEQYF.

There are a few counts of this clone. The chain uses TRBV5-1 and TRBJ2-1; possibly TRBD2 for D (5 bases). The CDR3 loop spans 13 amino acids. CDR1 SGHRS and CDR2 YFSETQ come from the germline V gene. Trimming removed 2 bases at V and 8 bases at J, with 11 bases between. The CDR3 loop reads CASSFEGSYEQFF. The CDR3 nucleotides read TGCGCCAGCAGCTTTGAGGGTTCCTATGAGCAGTTCTTC.

This chain joins TRBV13 and TRBJ2-7; TRBD2 is a possible D gene (6 bases). The V gene lost 0 bases and the J gene lost 2 bases, with 11 bases spanning the gap. The CDR3 consists of 15 residues. Germline CDR1 and CDR2: PRHDT and FYEKMQ (reference sequence). The CDR3 region is CASSLGGGPTYEQYF. CDR3 nucleotide sequence: TGTGCCAGCAGCTTAGGAGGAGGGCCGACCTACGAGCAGTACTTC.

The chain has TRBV10-3 and TRBJ2-3, with TRBD2 matching over 7 bases. J gave up 4 bases and V 3 bases, and 4 bases lay outside the gene matches. The CDR3 is 14 amino acids. Per germline, CDR1 ENHRY and CDR2 SYGVKD. The CDR3 is CAISEIAGPDTQYF. Here the CDR3 DNA reads TGTGCCATCAGTGAAATAGCGGGCCCAGATACGCAGTATTTT.

This chain uses TRBV7-9 with TRBJ1-1, with D uncertain. Germline values: CDR1 SEHNR, CDR2 FQNEAQ (reference sequence). This CDR3 comprises 16 residues. V lost 4 bases and J lost 4, with 19 bases in between. The CDR3: CASSYPPGSKSTEAFF. In nucleotides, the CDR3 is TGTGCCAGCAGCTATCCTCCGGGGTCGAAGAGCACTGAAGCTTTCTTT.

The gene calls are TRBV6-5 and TRBJ1-2, with D perhaps TRBD1 (6 bases). Germline values: CDR1 MNHEY, CDR2 SVGAGI. Trimming shortened V by 5 bases and J by 4 bases, and 17 bases separated the two germline ends. The CDR3 consists of 15 residues. CDR3 protein: CASSPLGGRTYGYTF. CDR3 DNA sequence: TGTGCCAGCAGTCCCCTCGGGGGGCGGACCTATGGCTACACCTTC.

This clone was seen only once. The chain links TRBV9 to TRBJ1-6; 7 nucleotides line up with TRBD1. V lost 0 bases to trimming and J lost 10 bases; unmatched junction nucleotides: 7. From germline, CDR1 is SGDLS and CDR2 YYNGEE. CDR3 length equals 15 residues. Here the CDR3 DNA reads TGTGCCAGCAGCGTAGACCCCGAGGGGGCCTCACCCCTCCACTTT. Protein product: CASSVDPEGASPLHF.

This sequence joins TRBV5-4 and TRBJ2-5; a possible D gene is TRBD1 (7 bases). CDR3 length: 15 residues. V was cut by 1 base and J by 5 bases, with 15 bases left in between. Germline-derived CDR1 and CDR2 are SGHNT and YYREEE (reference sequence). The CDR3 reads CASSLQGGTEETQYF. As DNA, the CDR3 is TGTGCCAGCAGCTTGCAGGGGGGCACGGAGGAGACCCAGTACTTC.

The chain combines TRBV5-1 with TRBJ2-4; the D gene is possibly TRBD1 (6 bases). V lost 4 bases and J lost 7, with 15 bases in between. Germline values: CDR1 SGHRS, CDR2 YFSETQ. The CDR3 loop spans 14 amino acids. The CDR3 sequence: CASSRLGGSNIQYF. CDR3 nucleotide sequence: TGCGCCAGCAGCCGTCTTGGGGGCTCGAACATTCAGTACTTC.

The chain combines TRBV29-1 with TRBJ2-5; 10 bases align to TRBD1. Germline CDR1 and CDR2: SQVTM and ANQGSEA. The CDR3 consists of 14 residues. The ends lost 7 bases at V and 4 bases at J; junction bases unmatched: 9. The CDR3 sequence is CSAAGTGARETQYF. The DNA for the CDR3 is TGCAGCGCTGCCGGGACAGGGGCCCGAGAGACCCAGTACTTC.

The V gene is TRBV5-1, the J gene TRBJ2-1; 11 bases agree with TRBD1. CDR1 is SGHRS, CDR2 YFSETQ, per germline. The V and J ends lost 0 bases and 7 bases, in that order; junction bases with no gene match: 6. The CDR3 is 16 residues long. As DNA, the CDR3 is TGCGCCAGCAGCTTGGTACGGACAGGGGGCAGGAATGAGCAGTTCTTC. It specifies CASSLVRTGGRNEQFF.

V is TRBV30 and J is TRBJ1-6, with D maybe TRBD1 (5 bases). The CDR3 length is 15 residues. V lost 3 bases and J 7 bases, leaving 16 bases between the germline ends. Germline CDR1 and CDR2: GTSNPN and SVGIG (reference sequence). The chain's CDR3 is CAWRGVVSENSPLHF. The CDR3 nucleotides are TGTGCCTGGAGAGGGGTGGTGTCGGAAAATTCACCCCTCCACTTT. Full variable domain (remainder filled in from reference TRBV30 and TRBJ1-6): SQTIHQWPATLVQPVGSPLSLECTVEGTSNPNLYWYRQAAGRGLQLLFYSVGIGQISSEVPQNLSASRPQDRQFILSSKKLLLSDSGFYLCAWRGVVSENSPLHFGNGTRLTVT.

V gene TRBV5-4 combines with J gene TRBJ1-1; D unresolved. CDR3 size: 14 residues. The germline V gene has CDR1 SGHNT and CDR2 YYREEE (reference sequence). V lost 4 bases and J lost 0, with 10 bases in between. The CDR3 region is CASSPRALNTEAFF. The CDR3 DNA sequence: TGTGCCAGCAGCCCGAGGGCCTTGAACACTGAAGCTTTCTTT.

The chain joins TRBV28 to TRBJ1-4; D possibly corresponds to TRBD1 (6 bases). CDR1 and CDR2 from the germline V gene are MDHEN and SYDVKM. Trimming removed 2 bases from V and 7 bases from J, with 11 bases in between. CDR3 length: 14 amino acids. The DNA for the CDR3 is TGTGCCAGCAGTTTACGGGGGGCTCGTGAAAAACTGTTTTTT. It encodes CASSLRGAREKLFF.

V and J are TRBV15 and TRBJ1-4, with 9 nucleotides matching TRBD1. Losses at the gene ends were 3 bases for V and 7 bases for J; bases not matched to a gene: 6. Per the germline V gene, CDR1 is LNHNV and CDR2 is YYDKDF (reference sequence). This CDR3 is 15 amino acids long. The CDR3, as DNA: TGTGCCACCAGCAGGGGTACAGGGGGCGGTGAAAAACTGTTTTTT. It codes for CATSRGTGGGEKLFF.